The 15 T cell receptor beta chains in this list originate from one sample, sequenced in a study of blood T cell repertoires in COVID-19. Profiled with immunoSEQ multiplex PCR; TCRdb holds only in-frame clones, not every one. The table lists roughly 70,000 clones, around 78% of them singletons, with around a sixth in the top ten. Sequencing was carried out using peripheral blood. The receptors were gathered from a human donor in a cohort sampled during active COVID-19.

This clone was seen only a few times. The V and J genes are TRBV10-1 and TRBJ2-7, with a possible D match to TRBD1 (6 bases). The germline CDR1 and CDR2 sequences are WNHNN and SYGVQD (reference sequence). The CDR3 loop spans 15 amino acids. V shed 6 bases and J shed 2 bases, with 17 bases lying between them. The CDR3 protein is CASSRGQLGAYEQYF. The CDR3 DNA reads TGCGCCAGCAGCCGTGGACAGCTGGGGGCCTACGAGCAGTACTTC.

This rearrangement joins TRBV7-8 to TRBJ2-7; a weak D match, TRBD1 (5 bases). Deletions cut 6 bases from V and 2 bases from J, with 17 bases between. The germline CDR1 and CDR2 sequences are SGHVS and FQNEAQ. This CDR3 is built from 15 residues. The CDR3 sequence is CASSPKGIVAYEQYF. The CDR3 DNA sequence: TGTGCCAGCAGTCCGAAGGGGATTGTCGCCTACGAGCAGTACTTC.

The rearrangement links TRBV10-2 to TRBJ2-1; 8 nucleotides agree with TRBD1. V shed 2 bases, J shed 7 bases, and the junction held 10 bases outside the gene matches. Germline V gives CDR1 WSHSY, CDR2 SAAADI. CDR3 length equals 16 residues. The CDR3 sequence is CASSEPGTGGRNEQFF. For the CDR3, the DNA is TGCGCCAGCAGTGAGCCAGGGACAGGAGGGAGGAATGAGCAGTTCTTC.

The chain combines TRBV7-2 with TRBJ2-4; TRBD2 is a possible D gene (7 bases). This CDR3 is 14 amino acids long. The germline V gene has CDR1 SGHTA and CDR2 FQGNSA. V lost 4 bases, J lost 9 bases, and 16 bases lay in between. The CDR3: CASSSGLRGSIQYF. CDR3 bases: TGTGCCAGCAGCTCGGGACTAAGGGGGAGCATTCAGTACTTC.

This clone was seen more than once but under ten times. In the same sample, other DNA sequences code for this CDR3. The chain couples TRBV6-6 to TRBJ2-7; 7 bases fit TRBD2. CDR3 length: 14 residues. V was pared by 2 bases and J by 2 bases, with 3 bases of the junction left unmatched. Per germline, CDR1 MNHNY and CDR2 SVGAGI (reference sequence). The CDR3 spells CASSYERGAYEQYF. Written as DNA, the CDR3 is TGTGCCAGCAGTTACGAGCGGGGAGCCTACGAGCAGTACTTC.

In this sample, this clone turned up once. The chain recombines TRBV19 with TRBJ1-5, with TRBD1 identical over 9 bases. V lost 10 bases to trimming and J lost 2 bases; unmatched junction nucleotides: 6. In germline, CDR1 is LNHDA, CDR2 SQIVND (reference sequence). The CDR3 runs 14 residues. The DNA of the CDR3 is TGTGCCACCCAGCGGGACAGGGGCAATCAGCCCCAGCATTTT. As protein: CATQRDRGNQPQHF.

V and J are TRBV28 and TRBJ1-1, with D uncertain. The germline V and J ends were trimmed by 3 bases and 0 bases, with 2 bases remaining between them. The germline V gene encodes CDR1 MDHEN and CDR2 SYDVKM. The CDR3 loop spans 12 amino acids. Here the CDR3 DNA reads TGTGCCAGCAGTTTCATGAACACTGAAGCTTTCTTT. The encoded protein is CASSFMNTEAFF. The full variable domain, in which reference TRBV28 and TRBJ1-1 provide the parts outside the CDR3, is DVKVTQSSRYLVKRTGEKVFLECVQDMDHENMFWYRQDPGLGLRLIYFSYDVKMKEKGDIPEGYSVSREKKERFSLILESASTNQTSMYLCASSFMNTEAFFGQGTRLTVV.

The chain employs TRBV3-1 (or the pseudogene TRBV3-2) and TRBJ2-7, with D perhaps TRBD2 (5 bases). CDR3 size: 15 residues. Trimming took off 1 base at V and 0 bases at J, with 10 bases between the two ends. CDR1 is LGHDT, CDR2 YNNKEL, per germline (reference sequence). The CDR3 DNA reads TGTGCCAGCAGCCAAGGAGCGGAGAGCTCCTACGAGCAGTACTTC. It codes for CASSQGAESSYEQYF.

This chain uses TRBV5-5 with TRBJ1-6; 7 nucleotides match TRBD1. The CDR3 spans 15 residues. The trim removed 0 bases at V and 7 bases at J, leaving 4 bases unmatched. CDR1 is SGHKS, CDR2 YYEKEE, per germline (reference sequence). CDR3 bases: TGTGCCAGCAGCTTGGTTGTCAGGGGGAATTCACCCCTCCACTTT. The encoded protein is CASSLVVRGNSPLHF. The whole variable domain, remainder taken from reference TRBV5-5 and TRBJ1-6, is DAGVTQSPTHLIKTRGQQVTLRCSPISGHKSVSWYQQVLGQGPQFIFQYYEKEERGRGNFPDRFSARQFPNYSSELNVNALLLGDSALYLCASSLVVRGNSPLHFGNGTRLTVT.

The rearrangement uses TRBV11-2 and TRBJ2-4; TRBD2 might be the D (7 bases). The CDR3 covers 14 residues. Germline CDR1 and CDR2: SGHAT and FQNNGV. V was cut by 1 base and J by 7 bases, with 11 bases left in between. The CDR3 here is CASSLVGGRNIQYF. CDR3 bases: TGTGCCAGCAGCTTAGTCGGGGGGCGGAACATTCAGTACTTC.

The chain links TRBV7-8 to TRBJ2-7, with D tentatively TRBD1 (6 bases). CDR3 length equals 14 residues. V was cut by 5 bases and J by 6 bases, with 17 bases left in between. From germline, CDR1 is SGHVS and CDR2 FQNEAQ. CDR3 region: CASSLVQGFGEQYF. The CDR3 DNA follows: TGTGCCAGCAGCCTAGTACAGGGTTTTGGCGAGCAGTACTTC.

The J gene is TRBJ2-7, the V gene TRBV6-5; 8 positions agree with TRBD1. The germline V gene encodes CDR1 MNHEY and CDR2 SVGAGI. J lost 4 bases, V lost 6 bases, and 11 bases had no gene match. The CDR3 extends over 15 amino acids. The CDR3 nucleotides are TGTGCCAGCAGAGTGACTTGGACAGGGCAGTACGAGCAGTACTTC. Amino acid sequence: CASRVTWTGQYEQYF.

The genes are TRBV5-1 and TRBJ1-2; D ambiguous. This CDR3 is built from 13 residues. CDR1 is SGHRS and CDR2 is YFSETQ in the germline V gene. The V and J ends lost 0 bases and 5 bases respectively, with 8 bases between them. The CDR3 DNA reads TGCGCCAGCAGCTTGGGCAGGCTTTATGGCTACACCTTC. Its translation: CASSLGRLYGYTF. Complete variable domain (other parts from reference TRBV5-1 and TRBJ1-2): KAGVTQTPRYLIKTRGQQVTLSCSPISGHRSVSWYQQTPGQGLQFLFEYFSETQRNKGNFPGRFSGRQFSNSRSEMNVSTLELGDSALYLCASSLGRLYGYTFGSGTRLTVV.

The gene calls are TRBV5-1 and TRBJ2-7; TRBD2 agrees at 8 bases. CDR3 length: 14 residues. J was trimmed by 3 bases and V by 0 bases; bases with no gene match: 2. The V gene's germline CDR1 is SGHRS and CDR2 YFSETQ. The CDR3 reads CASSLGAGGYEQYF. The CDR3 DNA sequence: TGCGCCAGCAGCTTGGGGGCGGGAGGCTACGAGCAGTACTTC. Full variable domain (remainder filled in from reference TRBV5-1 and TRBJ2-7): KAGVTQTPRYLIKTRGQQVTLSCSPISGHRSVSWYQQTPGQGLQFLFEYFSETQRNKGNFPGRFSGRQFSNSRSEMNVSTLELGDSALYLCASSLGAGGYEQYFGPGTRLTVT.

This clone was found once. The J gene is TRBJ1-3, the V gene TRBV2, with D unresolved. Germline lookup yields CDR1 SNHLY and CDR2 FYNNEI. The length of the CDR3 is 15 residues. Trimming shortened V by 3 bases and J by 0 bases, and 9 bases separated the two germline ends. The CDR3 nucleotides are TGTGCCAGCAGTGATCAGGTTTACTCTGGAAACACCATATATTTT. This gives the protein CASSDQVYSGNTIYF.